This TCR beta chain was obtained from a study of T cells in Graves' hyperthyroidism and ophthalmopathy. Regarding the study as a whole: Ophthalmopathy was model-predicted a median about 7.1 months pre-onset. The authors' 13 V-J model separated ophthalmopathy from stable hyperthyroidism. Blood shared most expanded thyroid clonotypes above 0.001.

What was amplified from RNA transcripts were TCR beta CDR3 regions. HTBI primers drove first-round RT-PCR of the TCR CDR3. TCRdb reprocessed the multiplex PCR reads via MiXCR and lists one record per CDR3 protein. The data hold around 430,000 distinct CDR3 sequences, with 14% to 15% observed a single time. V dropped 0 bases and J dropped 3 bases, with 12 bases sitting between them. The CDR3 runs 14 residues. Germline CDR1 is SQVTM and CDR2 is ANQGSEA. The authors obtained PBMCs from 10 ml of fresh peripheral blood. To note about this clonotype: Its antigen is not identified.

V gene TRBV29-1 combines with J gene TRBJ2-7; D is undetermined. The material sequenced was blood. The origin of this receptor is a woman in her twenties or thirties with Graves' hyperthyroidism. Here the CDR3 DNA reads TGCAGCGTTGAAGAAAAAGGGCAATTCTACGAGCAGTACTTC. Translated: CSVEEKGQFYEQYF.